The 24 T cell receptor beta chains reported below all come from one sample, sequenced in a study of T cells in Graves' hyperthyroidism and ophthalmopathy. Amplification of TCR beta CDR3 regions was performed using RNA transcripts as template. TCR CDR3 regions were first amplified by RT-PCR with HTBI primers. TCRdb re-called the multiplex PCR reads with MiXCR, one entry per CDR3 protein. The sample yields 500,000 to 750,000 distinct CDR3 sequences, about 15% seen once. Sequenced input: blood. The receptors stem from a woman aged 25 to 39 with Graves' hyperthyroidism.

This clonotype was counted many times. The chain is built from TRBV18 and TRBJ2-5; possibly TRBD1 for D (5 bases). CDR1 is KGHSH, CDR2 LQKENI, per germline. Trimming pared 5 bases from V and 2 bases from J, leaving 9 bases between. The CDR3 is 13 residues long. In nucleotides, the CDR3 is TGTGCCAGCTCAGGGGCAGAACAAGAGACCCAGTACTTC. Translation gives CASSGAEQETQYF.

This clonotype was detected many times. The chain is built from TRBV30 and TRBJ2-5; a weak D match, TRBD2 (6 bases). The ends were cut back, 1 base at V and 7 bases at J, with 10 bases in the middle. Germline loops: CDR1 GTSNPN, CDR2 SVGIG (reference sequence). CDR3 length equals 12 residues. The CDR3 DNA is TGTGCCTGGAGTGACGGGGGAGGGACCCAGTACTTC. It encodes CAWSDGGGTQYF.

The chain joins TRBV27 to TRBJ2-1; 11 bases map to TRBD2. CDR3 size: 18 residues. Per germline, CDR1 MNHEY and CDR2 SMNVEV (reference sequence). J was trimmed by 0 bases and V by 3 bases; bases with no gene match: 7. CDR3 sequence reads: CASSFTSGSQSSYNEQFF. CDR3 coding DNA: TGTGCCAGCAGTTTCACTAGCGGGAGCCAGAGCTCCTACAATGAGCAGTTCTTC.

This clonotype showed up many times. The chain employs TRBV11-2 and TRBJ2-7; D is unresolved. Germline V gene lookup returns CDR1 SGHAT and CDR2 FQNNGV. V was shortened by 5 bases and J by 2 bases, with 13 bases between the two germline ends. The CDR3 length is 14 residues. For the CDR3, the DNA is TGTGCCAGCAGCACCATAGACCGAGCCTACGAGCAGTACTTC. Residues: CASSTIDRAYEQYF.

The chain carries TRBV10-1 and TRBJ2-1, with D maybe TRBD1 (5 bases). The CDR3 runs to 14 residues. Germline values: CDR1 WNHNN, CDR2 SYGVQD (reference sequence). V dropped 3 bases and J dropped 7 bases, with 13 bases sitting between them. In DNA form, the CDR3 reads TGCGCCAGCAGTGATCAGGGTCTGGGGAATGAGCAGTTCTTC. This gives the protein CASSDQGLGNEQFF.

This clonotype has a count of ten or more. The rearrangement joins TRBV29-1 to TRBJ2-7, with 7 bases identical to TRBD2. V gave up 4 bases and J gave up 0 bases; unmatched junction bases: 3. CDR1 SQVTM and CDR2 ANQGSEA come from the germline V gene. The CDR3 totals 13 residues. The DNA of the CDR3 is TGCAGCGTTGCCGGGGGGAGCTCCTACGAGCAGTACTTC. It yields the protein CSVAGGSSYEQYF.

This clonotype was counted ten times or more. The chain employs TRBV7-6 and TRBJ2-7; D might be TRBD1 or TRBD2, each matching 5 bases. The CDR3 sequence is 16 residues long. The V gene's germline CDR1 is SGHVS and CDR2 FNYEAQ. Trimming stripped 2 bases from V and 7 bases from J, with 21 bases between. The CDR3 here is CASSLFAGTERREQYF. CDR3 sequence (DNA): TGTGCCAGCAGCTTATTCGCAGGGACGGAGCGGAGGGAGCAGTACTTC.

This clonotype came up many times. The rearrangement links TRBV20-1 to TRBJ2-3; 7 bases fit TRBD1. V dropped 0 bases and J dropped 6; count of bases not matched to a gene: 6. Per germline, CDR1 DFQATT and CDR2 SNEGSKA (reference sequence). The CDR3 spans 14 residues. CDR3 sequence (DNA): TGCAGTGCTAGAGATGACAGGGCCTCGGATACGCAGTATTTT. This translates into CSARDDRASDTQYF.

The chain has TRBV20-1 and TRBJ2-3; 15 positions match TRBD2. Trimming at V came to 6 bases and at J to 4 bases, leaving 11 bases not matched to a gene. Germline V gene lookup returns CDR1 DFQATT and CDR2 SNEGSKA (reference sequence). This CDR3 contains 17 residues. As DNA, the CDR3 is TGCAGTGCCCCAAATGGACTAGCGGGAGGGGTGGCAGATACGCAGTATTTT. Residues: CSAPNGLAGGVADTQYF.

This chain joins TRBV12-3 or TRBV12-4 and TRBJ2-7; a weak D match, TRBD1 (6 bases). There are 12 residues in the CDR3. Trimming shortened V by 6 bases and J by 3 bases, and 9 bases separated the two germline ends. The CDR3 DNA follows: TGTGCCAGCAGAGGGGACAACTACGAGCAGTACTTC. Protein sequence: CASRGDNYEQYF.

The chain couples TRBV15 to TRBJ1-4; D call uncertain. V lost 0 bases and J lost 4, with 9 bases in between. Germline loops: CDR1 LNHNV, CDR2 YYDKDF (reference sequence). This CDR3 is built from 15 residues. The CDR3 sequence is CATSRDRVVNEKLFF. CDR3 in DNA: TGTGCCACCAGCAGAGATAGGGTCGTTAATGAAAAACTGTTTTTT.

The V gene is TRBV4-2, the J gene TRBJ2-7, with 7 nucleotides matching TRBD2. The CDR3 consists of 15 residues. Germline lookup yields CDR1 LGHNA and CDR2 YNFKEQ. V shed 3 bases, J shed 0 bases, and the junction held 5 bases outside the gene matches. The CDR3 loop reads CASSQSGTSSYEQYF. CDR3 DNA sequence: TGTGCCAGCAGCCAGAGCGGGACGAGCTCCTACGAGCAGTACTTC.

V is TRBV7-9 and J is TRBJ2-6; 12 nucleotides line up with TRBD1. Germline V CDR1 and CDR2: SEHNR, FQNEAQ (reference sequence). CDR3 length: 17 residues. Trimming at V came to 5 bases and at J to 1 base, leaving 3 bases not matched to a gene. CDR3 loop: CASSRDRGLSGANVLTF. The CDR3 DNA follows: TGTGCCAGCAGCCGGGACAGGGGGCTTTCTGGGGCCAACGTCCTGACTTTC. Complete variable domain (other parts from reference TRBV7-9 and TRBJ2-6): DTGVSQNPRHKITKRGQNVTFRCDPISEHNRLYWYRQTLGQGPEFLTYFQNEAQLEKSRLLSDRFSAERPKGSFSTLEIQRTEQGDSAMYLCASSRDRGLSGANVLTFGAGSRLTVL.

The genes are TRBV5-6 and TRBJ2-6; 7 bases match TRBD1. CDR3 length: 17 residues. Germline lookup yields CDR1 SGHDT and CDR2 YYEEEE. V dropped 3 bases and J dropped 0; count of bases not matched to a gene: 6. The CDR3, as DNA: TGTGCCAGCAGCTCCTGGACAGGTTCCTCTGGGGCCAACGTCCTGACTTTC. This sequence encodes CASSSWTGSSGANVLTF.

This clonotype was seen repeatedly, ten times or more. The rearrangement links TRBV7-2 to TRBJ1-3; D ambiguous. The length of the CDR3 is 14 residues. Trimming cost V 4 bases and J 2 bases, with 9 bases left between them. Germline CDR1 SGHTA, CDR2 FQGNSA. This CDR3 reads CASSSTGTGNTIYF. CDR3 coding DNA: TGTGCCAGCAGCTCCACGGGCACTGGAAACACCATATATTTT. Using reference TRBV7-2 and TRBJ1-3 for the parts outside the CDR3, the full variable domain is GAGVSQSPSNKVTEKGKDVELRCDPISGHTALYWYRQSLGQGLEFLIYFQGNSAPDKSGLPSDRFSAERTGGSVSTLTIQRTQQEDSAVYLCASSSTGTGNTIYFGEGSWLTVV.

This clonotype was counted ten times or more. The chain couples TRBV27 to TRBJ2-7, with 13 bases aligning to TRBD2. Trimming cost V 8 bases and J 4 bases; bases outside gene matches: 5. This CDR3 has 14 residues. CDR1 is MNHEY and CDR2 is SMNVEV in the germline V gene (reference sequence). The CDR3 coding sequence is TGTGCCAGCGGGCGGACTAGCGGGAGATACGAGCAGTACTTC. Amino acid sequence: CASGRTSGRYEQYF.

The chain is built from TRBV6-2 or TRBV6-3 and TRBJ2-1; the D gene is possibly TRBD2 (5 bases). CDR1 and CDR2 from the germline V gene are MNHEY and SVGEGT. The ends were cut back, 6 bases at V and 0 bases at J, with 9 bases in the middle. This CDR3 has 14 amino acids. CDR3 region: CASRRVSSYNEQFF. The CDR3 bases are TGTGCCAGCAGGAGGGTTAGCTCCTACAATGAGCAGTTCTTC.

This clonotype was counted ten times or more. The chain combines TRBV6-6 with TRBJ2-3; 9 positions match TRBD2. The CDR3 has 16 residues. Germline-derived CDR1 and CDR2 are MNHNY and SVGAGI (reference sequence). V was clipped by 2 bases and J by 5 bases; unmatched bases: 8. The DNA for the CDR3 is TGTGCCAGCAGTTACCTCCAGCGGGAGGCGAAAGATACGCAGTATTTT. Translation gives CASSYLQREAKDTQYF.

This clonotype has a handful of counts. Relative to the germline gene, one junction end is altered; a read error may explain this. The chain employs TRBV29-1 and TRBJ2-7; 12 positions agree with TRBD2. The CDR3 runs to 18 residues. In germline, CDR1 is SQVTM, CDR2 ANQGSEA. The CDR3 sequence is CSYSLAGGTLDGSYGQYF. CDR3 DNA: TGCAGCTATAGTCTAGCGGGAGGGACTCTCGACGGGTCCTACGGGCAGTACTTC.

The CDR3 is CAAQIAGEETQYF. In DNA, the CDR3 is TGTGCCGCCCAGATAGCGGGAGAAGAGACCCAGTACTTC. The rearrangement links TRBV12-3 or TRBV12-4 to TRBJ2-5; TRBD2 aligns across 9 bases. V trimming: 11 bases; J trimming: 3 bases; junction bases outside the gene matches: 7. The CDR3 is 13 residues long.

With respect to this clonotype: This clone may be a read error of a much larger clone one base away. As the CDR3 is not closed by the conserved phenylalanine or tryptophan, this likely results from a read error. The chain combines TRBV6-1 with TRBJ2-7; D uncertain. V lost 10 bases to trimming and J lost 1 base, with 14 bases between them. The CDR3 is 13 residues long. The germline V gene encodes CDR1 MNHNS and CDR2 SASEGT. CDR3 residues: CATSVGRSYEQYL. DNA of the CDR3: TGTGCCACATCGGTGGGCAGATCCTACGAGCAGTACCTC.

The table lists this clonotype with a count of one. The genes are TRBV10-3 and TRBJ2-7; D perhaps matches TRBD2 (6 bases). Trimming removed 8 bases from V and 1 base from J, with 15 bases in between. Germline V CDR1 and CDR2: ENHRY, SYGVKD. This CDR3 comprises 14 residues. The CDR3 DNA reads TGTGCCATCGGTGGGTCCGGAGGGTCCTACGAGCAGTACTTC. Its protein product is CAIGGSGGSYEQYF.

This clonotype was counted ten times or more. The rearrangement joins TRBV5-1 to TRBJ2-1; D uncertain. CDR1 is SGHRS and CDR2 is YFSETQ in the germline V gene. This CDR3 comprises 16 residues. Trimming took off 0 bases at V and 7 bases at J, with 17 bases between the two ends. In nucleotides, the CDR3 is TGCGCCAGCAGCTTGGCCCCAGCAGGTCTGGGGAATGAGCAGTTCTTC. Its translation is CASSLAPAGLGNEQFF.

This clonotype showed up just a few times. The J gene is TRBJ1-2, the V gene TRBV6-1, with TRBD1 matching 9 bases. This CDR3 region has 14 residues. Germline CDR1 MNHNS, CDR2 SASEGT. After removal of 8 bases from V and 1 base from J, the junction contained 5 bases not matched to a gene. The CDR3 loop reads CASQTGGVNYGYTF. In nucleotides, the CDR3 is TGTGCCAGCCAGACAGGGGGAGTTAACTATGGCTACACCTTC.